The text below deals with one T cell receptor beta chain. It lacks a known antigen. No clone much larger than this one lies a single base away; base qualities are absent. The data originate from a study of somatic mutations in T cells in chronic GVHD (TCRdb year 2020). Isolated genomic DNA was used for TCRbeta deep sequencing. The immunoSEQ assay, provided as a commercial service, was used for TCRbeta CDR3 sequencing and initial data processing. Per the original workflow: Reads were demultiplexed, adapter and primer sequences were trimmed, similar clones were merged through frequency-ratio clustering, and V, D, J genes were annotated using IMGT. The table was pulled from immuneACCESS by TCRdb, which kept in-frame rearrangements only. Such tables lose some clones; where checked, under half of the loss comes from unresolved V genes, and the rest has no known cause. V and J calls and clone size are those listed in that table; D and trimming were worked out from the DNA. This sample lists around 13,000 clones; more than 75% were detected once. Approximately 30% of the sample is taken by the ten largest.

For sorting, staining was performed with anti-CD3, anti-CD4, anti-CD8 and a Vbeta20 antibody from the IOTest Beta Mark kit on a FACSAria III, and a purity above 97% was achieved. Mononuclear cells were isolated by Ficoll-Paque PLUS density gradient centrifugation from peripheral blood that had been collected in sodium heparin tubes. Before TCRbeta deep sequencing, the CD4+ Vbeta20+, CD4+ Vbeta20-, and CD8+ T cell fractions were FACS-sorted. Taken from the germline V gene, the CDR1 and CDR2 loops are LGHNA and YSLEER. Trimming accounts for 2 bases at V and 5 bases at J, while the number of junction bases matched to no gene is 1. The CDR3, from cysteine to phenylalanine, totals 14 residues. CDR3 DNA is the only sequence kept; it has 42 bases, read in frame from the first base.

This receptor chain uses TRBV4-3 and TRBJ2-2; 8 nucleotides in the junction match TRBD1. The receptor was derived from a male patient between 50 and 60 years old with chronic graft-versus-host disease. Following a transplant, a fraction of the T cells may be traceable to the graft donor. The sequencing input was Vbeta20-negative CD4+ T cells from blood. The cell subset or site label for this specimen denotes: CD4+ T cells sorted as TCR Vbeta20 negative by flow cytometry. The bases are TGCGCCAGCAGCCAAAACAGGGGGACCGGGGAGCTGTTTTTT. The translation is CASSQNRGTGELFF.